These 27 T cell receptor beta chains share one sample of origin, sequenced in a study of cytomegalovirus exposure and HLA in healthy donors. Vbeta (60) and Jbeta (13) primers were used in the PCR. Measured with immunoSEQ multiplex PCR; TCRdb has only the in-frame clones, and not every one. Here the sample spans 100,000 to 120,000 clones, less than 80% being singletons. The specimen was PBMCs. The receptors stem from a woman aged 40 to 55 in good health and CMV-seropositive.

In nucleotides, the CDR3 is TGCGCCAGCAGCCCCGGGATTGGACAGGGCCAGCAGCCCCAGCATTTT. This gives the protein CASSPGIGQGQQPQHF. The genes are TRBV4-1 and TRBJ1-5; 8 bases fit TRBD1. The CDR3 spans 16 residues. Germline V lookup: CDR1 MGHRA, CDR2 YSYEKL. V shed 4 bases and J 7 bases; nucleotides not matched to a gene: 12.

The chain employs TRBV9 and TRBJ1-4; D is unclear. The CDR3 is 13 amino acids. Trimming shortened V by 6 bases and J by 7 bases, and 13 bases separated the two germline ends. Germline V gene sequence: CDR1 SGDLS, CDR2 YYNGEE. The CDR3 DNA is TGTGCCAGCACCCCGGGAGGGAGTGAAAAACTGTTTTTT. It codes for CASTPGGSEKLFF.

The chain joins TRBV5-6 to TRBJ2-1; 10 bases agree with TRBD2. Looked up from germline, CDR1 is SGHDT and CDR2 is YYEEEE. The CDR3 length is 17 residues. With 0 bases clipped from V and 7 bases from J, the junction kept 10 bases outside the gene matches. CDR3 amino acids: CASSLAILAGVGNEQFF. CDR3 DNA sequence: TGTGCCAGCAGCTTGGCCATTCTAGCGGGAGTAGGTAATGAGCAGTTCTTC.

V and J are TRBV27 and TRBJ2-5, with 10 positions matching TRBD2. Trimming removed 1 base from V and 2 bases from J; junction bases left unmatched: 7. Germline CDR1 MNHEY, CDR2 SMNVEV (reference sequence). The CDR3 is 17 amino acids. CDR3 sequence (DNA): TGTGCCAGCAGTTTATTAGGAGCGGGGGGGCCTCAAGAGACCCAGTACTTC. The encoded protein is CASSLLGAGGPQETQYF.

This chain connects TRBV30 to TRBJ2-3; 8 bases are shared with TRBD2. V lost 2 bases to trimming and J lost 1 base; unmatched junction nucleotides: 5. From germline, CDR1 is GTSNPN and CDR2 SVGIG (reference sequence). This CDR3 has 15 amino acids. CDR3 coding DNA: TGTGCCTGGAGTATGAGCGGGAGCGGCACAGATACGCAGTATTTT. Translating it yields CAWSMSGSGTDTQYF.

This chain joins TRBV5-6 and TRBJ1-2; D is undetermined. The length of the CDR3 is 13 residues. Germline V gene sequence: CDR1 SGHDT, CDR2 YYEEEE. Trimming pared 0 bases from V and 8 bases from J, leaving 11 bases between. The CDR3 sequence is CASSLGRTGGYTF. The CDR3 nucleotides read TGTGCCAGCAGCTTGGGGAGGACTGGGGGCTACACCTTC.

The chain uses TRBV7-9 and TRBJ1-1, with D perhaps matching TRBD1 (6 bases). The CDR3 has 15 residues. Per germline, CDR1 SEHNR and CDR2 FQNEAQ (reference sequence). V was cut by 5 bases and J by 1 base, with 14 bases left in between. CDR3 bases: TGTGCCAGCAGCGACGTCCGGGACAAGAACACTGAAGCTTTCTTT. Translated: CASSDVRDKNTEAFF.

The V and J genes are TRBV6-5 and TRBJ1-2, with 7 nucleotides matching TRBD1. Germline V CDR1 and CDR2: MNHEY, SVGAGI. This CDR3 contains 12 residues. Trimming took 6 bases from V and 4 from J; bases not matched to a gene: 2. CDR3 nucleotides: TGTGCCAGCAGGGACAGGTTCTATGGCTACACCTTC. It translates to CASRDRFYGYTF.

The chain has TRBV5-1 and TRBJ1-4; 7 bases are a match to TRBD1. V dropped 3 bases and J dropped 2; count of bases not matched to a gene: 7. The CDR3 extends over 16 amino acids. Germline V gene lookup returns CDR1 SGHRS and CDR2 YFSETQ. CDR3 sequence reads: CASSSTTGVTNEKLFF. Written as DNA, the CDR3 is TGCGCCAGCAGCTCGACAACAGGGGTGACTAATGAAAAACTGTTTTTT.

The rearrangement links TRBV19 to TRBJ1-2; 10 bases fit TRBD1. The V segment lost 5 bases and the J segment 5 bases; nucleotides outside the gene matches: 11. Germline V gives CDR1 LNHDA, CDR2 SQIVND (reference sequence). This CDR3 is 16 amino acids long. CDR3: CASSAPTGGEGYGYTF. In DNA form, the CDR3 reads TGTGCCAGTAGTGCGCCGACAGGGGGCGAAGGATATGGCTACACCTTC.

V gene TRBV7-8 combines with J gene TRBJ2-3; D possibly corresponds to TRBD1 (5 bases). Trimming removed 1 base from V and 0 bases from J, with 14 bases in between. Germline V CDR1 and CDR2: SGHVS, FQNEAQ. CDR3 length: 17 amino acids. The CDR3 region is CASSLDGQGLSTDTQYF. CDR3 sequence (DNA): TGTGCCAGCAGCTTAGATGGGCAGGGCCTTAGCACAGATACGCAGTATTTT.

The CDR3, as DNA: TGTGCCTGGGGTGACGGTAATCAGCCCCAGCATTTT. It codes for CAWGDGNQPQHF. The rearrangement uses TRBV30 and TRBJ1-5, with no clear D. CDR1 and CDR2 (germline): GTSNPN, SVGIG (reference sequence). The V gene lost 5 bases and the J gene lost 4 bases, with 9 bases spanning the gap. The CDR3 is 12 residues long.

The V gene is TRBV6-5, the J gene TRBJ1-5; a weak D match, TRBD1 (5 bases). Trimming shortened V by 5 bases and J by 4 bases, and 9 bases separated the two germline ends. Germline V gives CDR1 MNHEY, CDR2 SVGAGI. There are 13 residues in the CDR3. The CDR3 DNA is TGTGCCAGCAGTCGACAGTTGAATCAGCCCCAGCATTTT. As protein: CASSRQLNQPQHF.

The chain carries TRBV5-1 and TRBJ1-4, with D perhaps TRBD1 (6 bases). Trimming removed 3 bases from V and 7 bases from J, with 19 bases in between. CDR3 size: 16 residues. Germline CDR1 SGHRS, CDR2 YFSETQ. The CDR3 is CASSSYREGRGEKLFF. DNA of the CDR3: TGCGCCAGCAGCTCATACAGGGAAGGGAGAGGTGAAAAACTGTTTTTT. The full variable domain, with the rest looked up from reference TRBV5-1 and TRBJ1-4, is KAGVTQTPRYLIKTRGQQVTLSCSPISGHRSVSWYQQTPGQGLQFLFEYFSETQRNKGNFPGRFSGRQFSNSRSEMNVSTLELGDSALYLCASSSYREGRGEKLFFGSGTQLSVL.

V is TRBV5-1 and J is TRBJ1-1, with a tentative D call TRBD1 (5 bases). V lost 0 bases and J lost 13, with 10 bases in between. Germline V lookup: CDR1 SGHRS, CDR2 YFSETQ. This CDR3 spans 11 amino acids. In nucleotides, the CDR3 is TGCGCCAGCAGCTTGGGGGGGGTCGGTTTCTTT. It specifies CASSLGGVGFF.

This clone was seen a handful of times. The chain combines TRBV5-1 with TRBJ2-3; TRBD1 agrees at 7 bases. The CDR3 is made up of 15 amino acids. Germline values: CDR1 SGHRS, CDR2 YFSETQ. J gave up 5 bases and V 4 bases, and 10 bases lay outside the gene matches. The CDR3 nucleotides are TGCGCCAGCAGCCAACAGGGGCCCCGGGGAGATACGCAGTATTTT. Translation: CASSQQGPRGDTQYF.

The chain uses TRBV7-8 and TRBJ1-2; no clear D. The germline V and J ends were trimmed by 1 base and 13 bases, with 13 bases remaining between them. Per germline, CDR1 SGHVS and CDR2 FQNEAQ. There are 12 residues in the CDR3. CDR3 nucleotides: TGTGCCAGCAGCTTAGACGACTCTAGGCGCACCTTC. Protein product: CASSLDDSRRTF.

The V and J genes are TRBV7-9 and TRBJ2-5, with 7 positions matching TRBD2. Germline trimming cut 7 bases from V and 5 bases from J; bases unmatched to any gene: 13. CDR1 SEHNR and CDR2 FQNEAQ come from the germline V gene (reference sequence). The CDR3 spans 15 residues. The CDR3 region is CASTERDGRFETQYF. In DNA, the CDR3 is TGTGCCAGCACTGAGCGGGACGGGCGTTTTGAGACCCAGTACTTC.

There are a few counts of this clone. The V and J genes are TRBV6-1 and TRBJ2-7; a weak D match, TRBD1 (6 bases). There are 14 residues in the CDR3. The V gene's germline CDR1 is MNHNS and CDR2 SASEGT. Trimming took off 10 bases at V and 0 bases at J, with 16 bases between the two ends. The CDR3 DNA follows: TGTGCCACCCATACGGGACAAAACTCCTACGAGCAGTACTTC. Encoded protein: CATHTGQNSYEQYF.

J is TRBJ1-1 and V is TRBV9; possibly TRBD1 for D (5 bases). The CDR3 length is 15 residues. Germline CDR1 SGDLS, CDR2 YYNGEE. V was trimmed by 0 bases and J by 3 bases, leaving 12 bases between them. CDR3 in amino acids: CASSVVGLRDTEAFF. In DNA, the CDR3 is TGTGCCAGCAGCGTAGTGGGACTACGGGACACTGAAGCTTTCTTT.

This chain links TRBV5-1 with TRBJ1-2; D is undetermined. CDR1 is SGHRS, CDR2 YFSETQ, per germline. This CDR3 region has 15 residues. Trimming took 4 bases from V and 3 from J, leaving 16 bases between them. The CDR3, as DNA: TGCGCCAGCAGCCGGAGTCAGCCCCGGGACTATGGCTACACCTTC. Translated, it gives CASSRSQPRDYGYTF.

This clone was counted between two and nine times. The rearrangement joins TRBV12-5 to TRBJ2-2; D is unclear. Per the germline V gene, CDR1 is LGHNT and CDR2 is FRNRAP. V lost 1 base and J lost 2, with 5 bases in between. CDR3 length equals 14 residues. CDR3 coding DNA: TGTGCTAGTGGTTTGGCAACTAACACCGGGGAGCTGTTTTTT. Translated: CASGLATNTGELFF.

The gene calls are TRBV11-3 and TRBJ2-3; 7 bases map to TRBD2. The CDR3 is made up of 13 amino acids. V trimming: 3 bases; J trimming: 4 bases; junction bases outside the gene matches: 1. CDR1 and CDR2 (germline): SGHNT, YENEEA. The CDR3 sequence is CASSLAGADTQYF. Here the CDR3 DNA reads TGTGCCAGCAGCTTGGCGGGAGCAGATACGCAGTATTTT.

The chain is built from TRBV18 and TRBJ2-3; D unresolved. Per the germline V gene, CDR1 is KGHSH and CDR2 is LQKENI. The CDR3 contains 13 residues. Between the trimmed V and J ends, which lost 4 bases and 0 bases, there was a span of 5 bases. For the CDR3, the DNA is TGTGCCAGCTCACAATCTAGCACAGATACGCAGTATTTT. Protein: CASSQSSTDTQYF.

The rearrangement joins TRBV29-1 to TRBJ1-5; maybe TRBD1 (6 bases). The CDR3 covers 13 residues. V lost 6 bases, J lost 7 bases, and 16 bases lay in between. Germline loops: CDR1 SQVTM, CDR2 ANQGSEA. The CDR3 region is CSVVIRGTQPQHF. The CDR3 bases are TGCAGCGTGGTTATCAGGGGAACCCAGCCCCAGCATTTT.

V is TRBV6-5 and J is TRBJ1-2; a weak D match, TRBD1 (5 bases). Germline CDR1 reads MNHEY; CDR2 reads SVGAGI. Trimming took 0 bases from V and 8 from J, leaving 10 bases between them. The CDR3 is 13 amino acids. CDR3 in amino acids: CASSYSGLGGYTF. The DNA for the CDR3 is TGTGCCAGCAGTTACTCGGGGCTTGGGGGCTACACCTTC.

This clone was recorded only once. This sequence joins TRBV6-6 and TRBJ2-1, with 9 bases identical to TRBD1. CDR3 length: 13 amino acids. Trimming at V came to 10 bases and at J to 5 bases, leaving 6 bases not matched to a gene. Germline loops: CDR1 MNHNY, CDR2 SVGAGI (reference sequence). The CDR3 sequence: CAIAGTGNNEQFF. CDR3 coding DNA: TGTGCCATCGCCGGGACAGGGAACAATGAGCAGTTCTTC.